What follows are 18 T cell receptor beta chains derived from one specimen sequenced in a study of vaccination and CD4 T cells after COVID-19 (dated by TCRdb to the early 2020s). The library was made by PCR. Sequencing took place on an Illumina iSeq 100. At the Johns Hopkins FTIC core, DNA from the cultured CD4+ T cells underwent TCR sequencing with the Oncomine TCR Beta short-read assay. TCRdb cleaned the public reads at Q25 with fastp, built clones with MiXCR and kept in-frame beta chains. Every CDR3 protein is listed once, alongside the most common genes and DNA of its rows. This sample lists some 6,600 distinct CDR3 sequences; 45% to 55% were detected once. The top ten clonotypes cover roughly 44% of the sample. These receptors lack a known antigen. The treatment or condition label of this sample denotes: roughly 11-day PBMC culture with coronavirus spike peptide pools or control peptides (ViraFEST assay). CD4+ T cells from unexposed donors were collected before the COVID-19 pandemic (2011-2018).

The material sequenced was CD4+ T cells from blood, cultured in vitro. These TCRs come from a human donor in good health.

The rearrangement joins TRBV6-2 or TRBV6-3 to TRBJ1-2, with TRBD1 as a possible D gene (5 bases). This CDR3 has 14 residues. Per the germline V gene, CDR1 is MNHEY and CDR2 is SVGEGT. V was trimmed by 6 bases and J by 5 bases, leaving 16 bases between them. The DNA for the CDR3 is TGTGCCAGCAGGGGGACGATCGTCGGGTATGGCTACACCTTC. It yields the protein CASRGTIVGYGYTF.

The J gene is TRBJ2-2, the V gene TRBV7-9; D not certain. The CDR3 is 14 amino acids. The germline V gene encodes CDR1 SEHNR and CDR2 FQNEAQ (reference sequence). V was cut by 0 bases and J by 3 bases, with 5 bases left in between. The CDR3 sequence: CASSLAGYTGELFF. CDR3 coding DNA: TGTGCCAGCAGCTTAGCGGGATACACCGGGGAGCTGTTTTTT.

J is TRBJ1-1 and V is TRBV2; unclear D gene. The CDR3 is 16 amino acids. Germline values: CDR1 SNHLY, CDR2 FYNNEI. Deletions cut 3 bases from V and 5 bases from J, with 19 bases between. CDR3 sequence: CASSDPTYSEGTEAFF. CDR3 coding DNA: TGTGCCAGCAGTGACCCCACCTACAGTGAAGGTACTGAAGCTTTCTTT.

The rearrangement links TRBV20-1 to TRBJ2-3; TRBD2 matches 14 bases. This CDR3 is 14 amino acids long. Germline values: CDR1 DFQATT, CDR2 SNEGSKA (reference sequence). The junction had 5 bases not matched to a gene; V was cut back by 6 bases and J by 6 bases. The CDR3 protein is CSARLAGGLDTQYF. The CDR3 DNA reads TGCAGTGCCAGACTAGCGGGGGGGCTCGATACGCAGTATTTT.

The rearrangement uses TRBV20-1 and TRBJ1-4; 8 bases match TRBD1. Germline CDR1 reads DFQATT; CDR2 reads SNEGSKA (reference sequence). This CDR3 contains 15 residues. Losses at the gene ends were 5 bases for V and 5 bases for J; bases not matched to a gene: 10. In DNA form, the CDR3 reads TGCAGTGCTGCGGACAGGGCCGTTTTCAATGAAAAACTGTTTTTT. Amino acid sequence: CSAADRAVFNEKLFF.

The chain links TRBV5-6 to TRBJ1-6, with no clear D. V shed 1 base and J shed 0 bases, with 14 bases lying between them. The CDR3 sequence is 18 residues long. Germline V gene sequence: CDR1 SGHDT, CDR2 YYEEEE. CDR3 region: CASSLFRTEGSYNSPLHF. CDR3 sequence (DNA): TGTGCCAGCAGCTTGTTTCGGACCGAGGGCTCCTATAATTCACCCCTCCACTTT.

V usage is TRBV6-1 and J usage is TRBJ1-1, with D perhaps TRBD1 (5 bases). The CDR3 extends over 13 amino acids. Germline V lookup: CDR1 MNHNS, CDR2 SASEGT. Between the trimmed V and J ends, which lost 10 bases and 3 bases, there was a span of 15 bases. The CDR3 reads CATWGRSYTEAFF. In nucleotides, the CDR3 is TGTGCCACCTGGGGACGGTCCTACACTGAAGCTTTCTTT.

This clonotype was detected once. The chain links TRBV7-2 to TRBJ2-3, with a weak D call TRBD1 (6 bases). V dropped 2 bases and J dropped 4 bases, with 10 bases sitting between them. CDR1 is SGHTA, CDR2 FQGNSA, per germline. The CDR3 spans 14 residues. The CDR3 DNA sequence: TGTGCCAGCAGCTTACAGGGGCTCGCAGATACGCAGTATTTT. Its protein is CASSLQGLADTQYF.

The chain carries TRBV12-3 or TRBV12-4 and TRBJ2-3; D is uncertain. Trimming took off 5 bases at V and 2 bases at J, with 14 bases between the two ends. CDR3 length: 15 residues. CDR3 amino acids: CASSVLGRATDTQYF. DNA for the CDR3: TGTGCCAGCAGTGTGCTGGGCAGAGCCACAGATACGCAGTATTTT.

The rearrangement joins TRBV6-1 to TRBJ1-2; 8 bases are a match to TRBD1. CDR1 MNHNS and CDR2 SASEGT come from the germline V gene. The CDR3 is made up of 13 amino acids. Trimming at V came to 8 bases and at J to 5 bases, leaving 7 bases not matched to a gene. CDR3 region: CASRGQGSYGYTF. CDR3 in DNA: TGTGCCAGCCGAGGACAGGGATCATATGGCTACACCTTC.

The rearrangement joins TRBV28 to TRBJ1-5; D gene uncertain. V dropped 5 bases and J dropped 6 bases, with 11 bases sitting between them. Germline CDR1 MDHEN, CDR2 SYDVKM. The CDR3 loop spans 13 amino acids. The CDR3 sequence is CASSAQSIQPQHF. CDR3 DNA sequence: TGTGCCAGCAGTGCTCAATCCATTCAGCCCCAGCATTTT.

This clonotype has more than one count but fewer than ten. The chain recombines TRBV4-3 with TRBJ2-5; 10 positions match TRBD2. The J call may be wrong; the DNA end is better matched by TRBJ2-7. Germline CDR1 and CDR2: LGHNA and YSLEER. The CDR3 runs 15 residues. CDR3 nucleotides: TGCGCCAGCAGTCAATTTACTAGCGGGGACTACGAGCAGTACTTC. Its protein product is CASSQFTSGDYEQYF.

The rearrangement joins TRBV5-4 to TRBJ1-1; D is unclear. The CDR3 runs to 15 residues. Germline assignment: CDR1 SGHNT and CDR2 YYREEE (reference sequence). V was shortened by 3 bases and J by 0 bases, with 12 bases between the two germline ends. DNA for the CDR3: TGTGCCAGCAGCTCTGGAGGGCACATGAACACTGAAGCTTTCTTT. Its translation is CASSSGGHMNTEAFF.

The chain has TRBV5-4 and TRBJ2-3; possibly TRBD1 for D (5 bases). CDR3 length equals 15 residues. Germline lookup yields CDR1 SGHNT and CDR2 YYREEE (reference sequence). Between the trimmed V and J ends, which lost 5 bases and 6 bases, there was a span of 19 bases. CDR3 sequence: CASRSTDSPGDTQYF. For the CDR3, the DNA is TGTGCCAGCAGATCGACTGACAGCCCAGGCGATACGCAGTATTTT.

V gene TRBV20-1 combines with J gene TRBJ1-6; TRBD1 matches at 7 bases. V lost 3 bases and J lost 7; bases outside the gene matches: 6. CDR3 size: 14 residues. In germline, CDR1 is DFQATT, CDR2 SNEGSKA (reference sequence). The CDR3 loop reads CSASGEGANSPLHF. In nucleotides, the CDR3 is TGCAGTGCTAGCGGCGAGGGGGCAAATTCACCCCTCCACTTT.

The chain has TRBV20-1 and TRBJ2-3; 11 positions match TRBD2. Germline V CDR1 and CDR2: DFQATT, SNEGSKA (reference sequence). The V segment lost 3 bases and the J segment 3 bases; nucleotides outside the gene matches: 11. The CDR3 has 17 residues. CDR3 loop: CSASALAGGDSTDTQYF. Here the CDR3 DNA reads TGCAGTGCTAGCGCTCTAGCGGGGGGCGACTCAACAGATACGCAGTATTTT.

The chain has TRBV20-1 and TRBJ2-5; 8 nucleotides match TRBD2. This CDR3 spans 14 amino acids. Germline V gives CDR1 DFQATT, CDR2 SNEGSKA (reference sequence). With 5 bases clipped from V and 5 bases from J, the junction kept 10 bases outside the gene matches. The CDR3 loop reads CSAPSAGGPETQYF. DNA of the CDR3: TGCAGTGCTCCTTCGGCGGGGGGCCCCGAGACCCAGTACTTC.

This sequence joins TRBV6-5 and TRBJ2-1, with TRBD2 identical over 15 bases. The CDR3 length is 18 residues. The V gene end was trimmed by 0 bases and the J gene end by 4 bases; junction bases not matched to a gene: 4. Germline values: CDR1 MNHEY, CDR2 SVGAGI. The CDR3 nucleotides are TGTGCCAGCAGTTACTCCGGGACTAGCGGGAGGTGGTACAATGAGCAGTTCTTC. Amino acids: CASSYSGTSGRWYNEQFF.